The present T cell receptor beta chain was sequenced within a study of blood T cell repertoires in COVID-19. Sequencing was performed with immunoSEQ multiplex PCR; in TCRdb, only in-frame clones are kept and a portion is missing. The sample consists of about 200,000 clones, 80% to 90% of them appearing once. Which cohort a participant joined came from the clinical history participants gave. The clonotype comes from a man aged 30-40 years who had recovered from COVID-19. Input material: PBMCs or T cells enriched from blood (not recorded which).

For the CDR3, the DNA is TGTGCCAGCAGTTACCGCACAACGTTTTATTCACCCCTCCACTTT. Protein product: CASSYRTTFYSPLHF. The chain employs TRBV6-5 and TRBJ1-6; D uncertain. CDR3 length equals 15 residues. Germline V gene data show CDR1 as MNHEY and CDR2 as SVGAGI. V was shortened by 2 bases and J by 8 bases, with 13 bases between the two germline ends.